This T cell receptor (beta chain) was documented in a study of PD-L1 blockade in urothelial cancer. The wider study: About 90% of the roughly 30 patients were men who had bladder-origin urothelial cancer. Peripheral blood specimens exhibited a median yield of approximately 150,000 T cells.

Sequencing was performed with immunoSEQ multiplex PCR; in TCRdb, only in-frame clones are kept and a portion is missing. The repertoire holds some 29,000 clones, approximately 86% seen once, with approximately 1.8% in the top ten. General study points: In blood at 3 weeks, tumor-associated clones expanded more among patients with durable benefit.

This CDR3 spans 18 amino acids. Germline trimming cut 4 bases from V and 8 bases from J; bases unmatched to any gene: 16. The germline gives CDR1 SGDLS, CDR2 YYNGEE. This clone has just one count. The antigen remains undetermined. This clonotype originated in a middle-aged man with urothelial cancer. V usage is TRBV9 and J usage is TRBJ2-1; the match to TRBD2 covers 12 bases. Sequenced material: PBMCs, taken around atezolizumab (anti-PD-L1) treatment. CDR3: CASSSSGRAGVREDEQFF. DNA for the CDR3: TGTGCCAGCAGCTCTAGCGGGAGGGCCGGTGTACGTGAGGATGAGCAGTTCTTC. Supplemented by reference TRBV9 and TRBJ2-1, the full variable domain reads DSGVTQTPKHLITATGQRVTLRCSPRSGDLSVYWYQQSLDQGLQFLIQYYNGEERAKGNILERFSAQQFPDLHSELNLSSLELGDSALYFCASSSSGRAGVREDEQFFGPGTRLTVL.